The 28 T cell receptor beta chains below come from one sample, sequenced in a study of blood T cells in healthy people across ages. A second PCR of 7 to 11 cycles used a sample-barcoded 5' primer and a J-beta primer mix. MiXCR, applied by TCRdb to the 5' RACE reads, yields one record per CDR3 protein. The sample carries over a million distinct CDR3 sequences, roughly 59% recorded once. Sequenced sample: blood. These receptors all stem from a young man in good health.

In this sample, this clonotype turned up a few times. The chain couples TRBV5-6 to TRBJ2-3; maybe TRBD2 (5 bases). The germline CDR1 and CDR2 sequences are SGHDT and YYEEEE. This CDR3 spans 16 amino acids. V was trimmed by 2 bases and J by 0 bases, leaving 13 bases between them. This CDR3 reads CASSLALKRSTDTQYF. In nucleotides, the CDR3 is TGTGCCAGCAGCTTAGCCCTAAAGCGGAGCACAGATACGCAGTATTTT. The variable domain in full, with the rest retrieved from reference TRBV5-6 and TRBJ2-3, is DAGVTQSPTHLIKTRGQQVTLRCSPKSGHDTVSWYQQALGQGPQFIFQYYEEEERQRGNFPDRFSGHQFPNYSSELNVNALLLGDSALYLCASSLALKRSTDTQYFGPGTRLTVL.

V and J are TRBV3-1 and TRBJ2-3, with TRBD2 identical over 14 bases. The CDR3 totals 17 residues. Germline CDR1 LGHDT, CDR2 YNNKEL (reference sequence). V shed 3 bases and J 4 bases; nucleotides not matched to a gene: 6. The CDR3 DNA reads TGTGCCAGCAGCCAGGGCTCGACTAGCGGGGGGGCAGATACGCAGTATTTT. Translation: CASSQGSTSGGADTQYF.

The gene calls are TRBV4-1 and TRBJ2-7; 7 nucleotides align to TRBD1. This CDR3 contains 15 residues. After removal of 0 bases from V and 4 bases from J, the junction contained 6 bases not matched to a gene. Germline V lookup: CDR1 MGHRA, CDR2 YSYEKL. CDR3 region: CASSQDYGTVYEQYF. CDR3 bases: TGCGCCAGCAGCCAAGATTATGGGACAGTTTACGAGCAGTACTTC.

The V call is TRBV27, the J call TRBJ1-2; 8 bases are shared with TRBD1. Germline CDR1 and CDR2: MNHEY and SMNVEV (reference sequence). The length of the CDR3 is 17 residues. V was pared by 4 bases and J by 7 bases, with 17 bases of the junction left unmatched. The CDR3, as DNA: TGTGCCAGCAGTTCGCGGATACAGGGGGGGGTAGATGGTGGCTACACCTTC. Its translation is CASSSRIQGGVDGGYTF.

The CDR3 reads CASMAGPGNEQFF. As DNA, the CDR3 is TGTGCCAGCATGGCGGGCCCGGGGAATGAGCAGTTCTTC. The V gene is TRBV2, the J gene TRBJ2-1; tentative D call: TRBD2 (5 bases). V lost 7 bases and J lost 7, with 14 bases in between. This CDR3 comprises 13 residues. The V gene's germline CDR1 is SNHLY and CDR2 FYNNEI.

V and J are TRBV19 and TRBJ1-2; 8 positions agree with TRBD1. Trimming cost V 7 bases and J 4 bases; bases outside gene matches: 5. The CDR3 contains 13 residues. Germline lookup yields CDR1 LNHDA and CDR2 SQIVND (reference sequence). In DNA, the CDR3 is TGTGCCAGTACGACAGGGGAGTTCTATGGCTACACCTTC. It translates to CASTTGEFYGYTF.

This chain links TRBV3-1 with TRBJ1-4; tentatively, D is TRBD1 (5 bases). The V end was cut by 0 bases, the J end by 12 bases, with 8 bases between. Germline V lookup: CDR1 LGHDT, CDR2 YNNKEL (reference sequence). The CDR3 runs 12 residues. This CDR3 is CASSQEGTQLFF. CDR3 bases: TGTGCCAGCAGCCAAGAGGGGACTCAACTGTTTTTT. The whole variable domain, filled in from reference TRBV3-1 and TRBJ1-4, reads DTAVSQTPKYLVTQMGNDKSIKCEQNLGHDTMYWYKQDSKKFLKIMFSYNNKELIINETVPNRFSPKSPDKAHLNLHINSLELGDSAVYFCASSQEGTQLFFGSGTQLSVL.

This CDR3 is CASSRTSDKTSGANVLTF. CDR3 DNA: TGTGCCAGCAGCCGGACATCTGATAAGACCTCTGGGGCCAACGTCCTGACTTTC. J is TRBJ2-6 and V is TRBV4-2, with a weak D call TRBD1 (5 bases). Trimming took off 4 bases at V and 0 bases at J, with 16 bases between the two ends. The CDR3 has 18 residues. Germline CDR1 LGHNA, CDR2 YNFKEQ.

This chain connects TRBV6-2 or TRBV6-3 to TRBJ2-2, with D unclear. Germline V CDR1 and CDR2: MNHEY, SVGEGT. This CDR3 spans 12 amino acids. Trimming took 4 bases from V and 3 from J, leaving 3 bases between them. CDR3 protein: CASSSYTGELFF. DNA for the CDR3: TGTGCCAGCAGTTCTTACACCGGGGAGCTGTTTTTT.

The chain recombines TRBV25-1 with TRBJ2-1, with TRBD2 identical over 10 bases. This CDR3 region has 14 residues. V dropped 5 bases and J dropped 10; count of bases not matched to a gene: 8. Germline CDR1 reads MGHDK; CDR2 reads SYGVNS. The CDR3 nucleotides are TGTGCCAGCAGTCGGGACCTTAGCGGGAGGGAGCAGTTCTTC. Translation gives CASSRDLSGREQFF.

CDR3 DNA: TGCAGCGTCGGTTGGCGCAGCACAGATACGCAGTATTTT. It yields the protein CSVGWRSTDTQYF. The chain links TRBV29-1 to TRBJ2-3; the D is unclear. Germline assignment: CDR1 SQVTM and CDR2 ANQGSEA. The CDR3 contains 13 residues. V was cut by 6 bases and J by 0 bases, with 10 bases left in between.

The CDR3 loop is CASSSRAWWGYTF. CDR3 DNA: TGTGCCAGCAGCTCCAGGGCGTGGTGGGGCTACACCTTC. J is TRBJ1-2 and V is TRBV21-1; TRBD1, as called in the table, went unchecked against the DNA. TRBV21-1 is a pseudogene segment. CDR3 length: 13 residues.

The rearrangement joins TRBV13 to TRBJ2-1; 8 nucleotides agree with TRBD2. The germline V gene encodes CDR1 PRHDT and CDR2 FYEKMQ (reference sequence). The CDR3 consists of 15 residues. Germline trimming cut 5 bases from V and 6 bases from J; bases unmatched to any gene: 9. CDR3: CASSARLAMGNEQFF. The CDR3 DNA follows: TGTGCCAGCAGCGCCCGACTAGCGATGGGCAATGAGCAGTTCTTC.

With regard to this clonotype: Sequence at one end of the junction differs from germline and may be a read error. The rearrangement uses TRBV4-1 and TRBJ2-5, with 7 bases identical to TRBD2. This CDR3 spans 15 amino acids. CDR1 MGHRA and CDR2 YSYEKL come from the germline V gene. The CDR3: CTSSQEGRDWETQYF. CDR3 in DNA: TGCACCAGCAGCCAAGAGGGGAGGGACTGGGAGACCCAGTACTTC.

The chain recombines TRBV10-3 with TRBJ2-5; no clear D. Deletions cut 0 bases from V and 5 bases from J, with 19 bases between. The CDR3 is made up of 17 amino acids. Germline V gives CDR1 ENHRY, CDR2 SYGVKD. CDR3 nucleotide sequence: TGTGCCATCAGTGAGTCGAGAGAGGCCTCCTTGGGGGAGACCCAGTACTTC. This encodes CAISESREASLGETQYF.

This clonotype was recorded only once. The chain joins TRBV10-2 to TRBJ1-1; tentatively, D is TRBD1 (5 bases). The CDR3 extends over 15 amino acids. In germline, CDR1 is WSHSY, CDR2 SAAADI. With 6 bases removed from V and 1 base from J, the gap between germline ends came to 15 bases. CDR3 residues: CASRWGGAGNTEAFF. In DNA form, the CDR3 reads TGCGCCAGCAGGTGGGGCGGCGCAGGGAACACTGAAGCTTTCTTT.

The chain combines TRBV3-1 with TRBJ2-7; 14 bases agree with TRBD2. Germline V lookup: CDR1 LGHDT, CDR2 YNNKEL (reference sequence). The CDR3 length is 18 residues. V dropped 4 bases and J dropped 0; count of bases not matched to a gene: 8. The CDR3 loop reads CASSLGLAGGISSYEQYF. The CDR3 DNA reads TGTGCCAGCAGCCTCGGACTAGCGGGGGGAATCAGCTCCTACGAGCAGTACTTC.

This clonotype has more than one count but fewer than ten. The V call is TRBV4-1, the J call TRBJ2-1; 10 bases line up with TRBD2. Germline V gene data show CDR1 as MGHRA and CDR2 as YSYEKL. The CDR3 covers 18 residues. Trimming took 2 bases from V and 0 from J; bases not matched to a gene: 7. The CDR3 spells CASSQRGLAPGSYNEQFF. The DNA for the CDR3 is TGCGCCAGCAGCCAACGGGGACTAGCGCCCGGCTCCTACAATGAGCAGTTCTTC.

The rearrangement links TRBV5-4 to TRBJ1-2, with D perhaps TRBD1 (6 bases). Germline-derived CDR1 and CDR2 are SGHNT and YYREEE (reference sequence). Between the trimmed V and J ends, which lost 2 bases and 8 bases, there was a span of 16 bases. The CDR3 spans 14 residues. The CDR3 protein is CASSLSGARGGYTF. The CDR3 nucleotides read TGTGCCAGCAGCTTATCGGGGGCCCGGGGAGGCTACACCTTC.

The chain carries TRBV5-1 and TRBJ2-1, with 10 bases fitting TRBD1. Germline CDR1 is SGHRS and CDR2 is YFSETQ. With V trimmed by 4 bases and J by 12 bases, 4 bases remained unmatched. This CDR3 spans 12 amino acids. CDR3 protein: CASSGRTGGQFF. The CDR3 DNA reads as TGCGCCAGCAGCGGACGGACAGGGGGGCAGTTCTTC.

V gene TRBV30 combines with J gene TRBJ1-4; maybe TRBD1 (6 bases). The CDR3 covers 15 residues. Germline V gene sequence: CDR1 GTSNPN, CDR2 SVGIG (reference sequence). Trimming took off 3 bases at V and 6 bases at J, with 17 bases between the two ends. CDR3 in DNA: TGTGCCTGGAGCATTACAGGGAATTGGGATGAAAAACTGTTTTTT. Its translation: CAWSITGNWDEKLFF.

The rearrangement joins TRBV20-1 to TRBJ2-1, with D perhaps given as TRBD1 or TRBD2 (5 bases each). The length of the CDR3 is 16 residues. V was trimmed by 0 bases and J by 7 bases, leaving 19 bases between them. Germline V gene lookup returns CDR1 DFQATT and CDR2 SNEGSKA (reference sequence). The CDR3 nucleotides read TGCAGTGCTAGAGATCCCGCTGGTAGGGGAGAGAATGAGCAGTTCTTC. Encoded protein: CSARDPAGRGENEQFF.

This CDR3 reads CASSFARQGDETQYF. The CDR3 nucleotides read TGTGCCAGCAGTTTCGCCCGACAGGGGGACGAGACCCAGTACTTC. The chain is built from TRBV6-6 and TRBJ2-5; 9 nucleotides agree with TRBD1. Trimming took 4 bases from V and 5 from J; bases not matched to a gene: 8. Looked up from germline, CDR1 is MNHNY and CDR2 is SVGAGI (reference sequence). The length of the CDR3 is 15 residues.

The genes are TRBV29-1 and TRBJ1-4; 7 bases fit TRBD1. Trimming took 5 bases from V and 8 from J; bases not matched to a gene: 5. Germline assignment: CDR1 SQVTM and CDR2 ANQGSEA. The CDR3 consists of 12 residues. The CDR3 loop is CSVWQGDEKLFF. For the CDR3, the DNA is TGCAGCGTTTGGCAGGGGGACGAAAAACTGTTTTTT.

The chain couples TRBV12-3 or TRBV12-4 to TRBJ2-5; D remains unclear. The CDR3 loop spans 11 amino acids. The ends were cut back, 7 bases at V and 5 bases at J, with 8 bases in the middle. The CDR3 reads CASMDTETQYF. The CDR3 DNA sequence: TGTGCCAGCATGGATACGGAGACCCAGTACTTC.

The chain carries TRBV21-1 and TRBJ2-5; the table's D call, TRBD1, was not checked against the DNA. The DNA end lines up better with TRBJ2-7; the J call may be wrong. TRBV21-1 is a documented pseudogene. The CDR3 is 16 residues long. The CDR3, as DNA: TGTGCCAGCAGCAAAGCAAACCGACAGGGGCGGTACGAGCAGTACTTC. Its translation: CASSKANRQGRYEQYF.

The V gene is TRBV5-1, the J gene TRBJ2-7, with D possibly TRBD2 on 6 matching bases. Judging by the DNA end, TRBJ2-5 fits better; the J call may be wrong. The CDR3 runs 16 residues. The V gene's germline CDR1 is SGHRS and CDR2 YFSETQ. The CDR3 coding sequence is TGCGCCAGCAGCCTCTTTCGGGGGTTCGAGATGGAGACCCAGTACTTC. It codes for CASSLFRGFEMETQYF.

V and J are TRBV29-1 and TRBJ2-2; TRBD1 is a possible D gene (5 bases). Germline values: CDR1 SQVTM, CDR2 ANQGSEA. The CDR3 loop spans 12 amino acids. Trimming removed 4 bases from V and 7 bases from J, with 10 bases in between. CDR3 protein: CSVGQGNGELFF. The CDR3 nucleotides are TGCAGCGTTGGGCAGGGAAACGGGGAGCTGTTTTTT.